These 7 T cell receptor beta chains were sequenced from one sample in a study of T cells after yellow fever vaccination. Using its own MiXCR run on the 5' RACE reads, TCRdb lists one record per CDR3 protein. Seen here are a few hundred thousand distinct CDR3 sequences, 17% observed once, and the top ten hold about 18%. The specimen was PBMCs, collected 5 to 6 days after the first yellow fever vaccination. All receptors come from a man aged 18 to 30 who received the YFV17D yellow fever vaccine.

This rearrangement joins TRBV20-1 to TRBJ2-1; the D gene is possibly TRBD2 (6 bases). The CDR3 is 16 amino acids. V was cut by 8 bases and J by 7 bases, with 27 bases left in between. The germline V gene has CDR1 DFQATT and CDR2 SNEGSKA (reference sequence). The CDR3 is CSLYLARRGITNEQFF. CDR3 coding DNA: TGCAGTCTATACCTGGCCCGGCGGGGTATCACAAATGAGCAGTTCTTC.

CDR3 residues: CASSLGSGLYEQYF. DNA of the CDR3: TGCGCCAGCAGCTTGGGTTCCGGGTTGTACGAGCAGTACTTC. The rearrangement uses TRBV5-1 and TRBJ2-7; D is unclear. The V gene's germline CDR1 is SGHRS and CDR2 YFSETQ. The V end was cut by 0 bases, the J end by 4 bases, with 11 bases between. The CDR3 contains 14 residues.

The chain is built from TRBV15 and TRBJ2-7; 8 positions match TRBD2. The CDR3 runs 15 residues. The V gene's germline CDR1 is LNHNV and CDR2 YYDKDF (reference sequence). The V and J ends lost 4 bases and 1 base, in that order; junction bases with no gene match: 6. The CDR3 region has the DNA TGTGCCACCAGCACGACACAGCGGGGGTCCTACGAGCAGTACTTC. It is translated as CATSTTQRGSYEQYF. Looking up the rest from reference TRBV15 and TRBJ2-7 gives the full variable domain: DAMVIQNPRYQVTQFGKPVTLSCSQTLNHNVMYWYQQKSSQAPKLLFHYYDKDFNNEADTPDNFQSRRPNTSFCFLDIRSPGLGDTAMYLCATSTTQRGSYEQYFGPGTRLTVT.

Only a few counts were recorded for this clonotype. The chain carries TRBV20-1 and TRBJ2-1; D not certain. The CDR3 length is 13 residues. Trimming pared 2 bases from V and 6 bases from J, leaving 11 bases between. Germline V gives CDR1 DFQATT, CDR2 SNEGSKA (reference sequence). The CDR3 coding sequence is TGCAGTGCTAGAATTGGTTTTTTCAATGAGCAGTTCTTC. Its translation is CSARIGFFNEQFF.

This clonotype has a handful of counts. The chain joins TRBV7-9 to TRBJ1-2, with a possible D match to TRBD1 (6 bases). Trimming stripped 2 bases from V and 8 bases from J, with 9 bases between. In germline, CDR1 is SEHNR, CDR2 FQNEAQ (reference sequence). The CDR3 totals 12 residues. The CDR3 DNA sequence: TGTGCCAGCAGCTTATTACAGGGAGGCTACACCTTC. This sequence encodes CASSLLQGGYTF.

The chain links TRBV7-8 to TRBJ1-5; D possibly corresponds to TRBD1 (6 bases). The germline V and J ends were trimmed by 1 base and 5 bases, with 9 bases remaining between them. Looked up from germline, CDR1 is SGHVS and CDR2 is FQNEAQ. CDR3 length: 14 amino acids. The CDR3, as DNA: TGTGCCAGCAGCTTAGTATCAGGGGATCAGCCCCAGCATTTT. Translation: CASSLVSGDQPQHF.

The V and J genes are TRBV4-2 and TRBJ2-4; D uncertain. The CDR3 is 16 residues long. CDR1 is LGHNA and CDR2 is YNFKEQ in the germline V gene. The V gene lost 4 bases and the J gene lost 0 bases, with 13 bases spanning the gap. The CDR3 loop is CASSPAKVLAKNIQYF. CDR3 in DNA: TGTGCCAGCAGCCCAGCGAAGGTTCTAGCCAAAAACATTCAGTACTTC.